A selection of T cell receptor beta chains follows, all from one sample in a study of post-analysis software for immune sequencing data. TCRdb analysed the PCR reads with MiXCR anew, one entry per CDR3 protein. The sample has 700,000 to 800,000 distinct CDR3 sequences, approximately 30% seen once; the top ten hold around 0.56%. Source material: blood. These TCRs come from a girl aged 5 to 17 with multiple sclerosis. Each CDR3 is given with its conserved first and last residue. The D gene is left open where the match is weak. Clone size is not always given. Where it is, it says once, few, many or a class for expanded clones.

clone size: few; J gene: TRBJ2-1; V gene: TRBV29-1; D gene: TRBD2; CDR3 protein: CSVGGVAGEQFF; CDR3 DNA: TGCAGCGTTGGGGGGGTAGCGGGAGAGCAGTTCTTC
clone size: few; J gene: TRBJ2-7; V gene: TRBV7-2; D gene: NA; CDR3 protein: CASSLEPRVVDEQYF; CDR3 DNA: TGTGCCAGCAGCTTAGAGCCTAGAGTAGTTGACGAGCAGTACTTC
clone size: NA; J gene: TRBJ2-3; V gene: TRBV28; D gene: NA; CDR3 protein: CASSFDLPLGDTQYF; CDR3 DNA: TGTGCCAGCAGTTTCGACTTGCCCTTGGGAGATACGCAGTATTTT
clone size: few; J gene: TRBJ2-3; V gene: TRBV6-6; D gene: NA; CDR3 protein: CASSYLSFGTDTQYF; CDR3 DNA: TGTGCCAGCAGTTACTTATCTTTCGGCACAGATACGCAGTATTTT
clone size: NA; J gene: TRBJ2-5; V gene: TRBV5-6; D gene: TRBD1; CDR3 protein: CASSLASEGALGETQYF; CDR3 DNA: TGTGCCAGCAGCTTGGCCAGTGAGGGGGCGCTTGGAGAGACCCAGTACTTC
clone size: NA; J gene: TRBJ1-5; V gene: TRBV12-3/TRBV12-4; D gene: NA; CDR3 protein: CASSFRIQPQHF; CDR3 DNA: TGTGCCAGCAGTTTCAGGATTCAGCCCCAGCATTTT
clone size: NA; J gene: TRBJ2-5; V gene: TRBV20-1; D gene: NA; CDR3 protein: CSATQKETQYF; CDR3 DNA: TGCAGTGCTACTCAAAAAGAGACCCAGTACTTC
clone size: few; J gene: TRBJ2-2; V gene: TRBV29-1; D gene: NA; CDR3 protein: CSVSGLNTGELFF; CDR3 DNA: TGCAGCGTTTCGGGCCTAAACACCGGGGAGCTGTTTTTT
clone size: few; J gene: TRBJ2-1; V gene: TRBV24-1; D gene: NA; CDR3 protein: CATSDPGWGPNEQFF; CDR3 DNA: TGTGCCACCAGTGACCCCGGGTGGGGGCCCAATGAGCAGTTCTTC
clone size: NA; J gene: TRBJ2-7; V gene: TRBV10-3; D gene: TRBD1; CDR3 protein: CAVTQGPDRGEQYF; CDR3 DNA: TGTGCCGTCACCCAAGGGCCGGACAGGGGCGAGCAGTACTTC
clone size: NA; J gene: TRBJ2-2; V gene: TRBV5-1; D gene: NA; CDR3 protein: CASSLAVTQDTGELFF; CDR3 DNA: TGCGCCAGCAGCTTGGCCGTCACACAGGACACCGGGGAGCTGTTTTTT
clone size: NA; J gene: TRBJ2-2; V gene: TRBV10-3; D gene: TRBD1; CDR3 protein: CAISTQGPGELFF; CDR3 DNA: TGTGCCATCAGTACACAGGGGCCCGGGGAGCTGTTTTTT
clone size: NA; J gene: TRBJ2-1; V gene: TRBV9; D gene: TRBD2; CDR3 protein: CASSVTLAGRGSIGNEQFF; CDR3 DNA: TGTGCCAGCAGTGTCACTCTAGCGGGGAGGGGTTCGATCGGCAATGAGCAGTTCTTC
clone size: NA; J gene: TRBJ2-1; V gene: TRBV28; D gene: TRBD2; CDR3 protein: CASTIVGGGGAYNEQFF; CDR3 DNA: TGTGCCAGCACTATTGTGGGTGGCGGGGGGGCCTACAATGAGCAGTTCTTC
clone size: NA; J gene: TRBJ2-3; V gene: TRBV9; D gene: TRBD2; CDR3 protein: CASSRGTTLLTDTQYF; CDR3 DNA: TGTGCCAGCAGTAGAGGGACTACCCTTTTAACAGATACGCAGTATTTT
clone size: NA; J gene: TRBJ1-2; V gene: TRBV12-3/TRBV12-4; D gene: NA; CDR3 protein: CASSSNGAVAYTF; CDR3 DNA: TGTGCCAGCAGCTCAAACGGGGCTGTAGCCTACACCTTC
clone size: few; J gene: TRBJ2-7; V gene: TRBV18; D gene: NA; CDR3 protein: CASSHDRDILTEQYF; CDR3 DNA: TGTGCCAGCTCACACGATCGAGACATCCTGACCGAGCAGTACTTC
clone size: few; J gene: TRBJ2-3; V gene: TRBV10-3; D gene: TRBD2; CDR3 protein: CAIRGTTGTDTQYF; CDR3 DNA: TGTGCCATCAGAGGGACTACTGGCACAGATACGCAGTATTTT
clone size: NA; J gene: TRBJ1-2; V gene: TRBV9; D gene: NA; CDR3 protein: CASSGSRYGYTF; CDR3 DNA: TGTGCCAGCAGCGGTAGTCGATATGGCTACACCTTC
clone size: many; J gene: TRBJ2-3; V gene: TRBV5-1; D gene: NA; CDR3 protein: CASSLDSGNTDTQYF; CDR3 DNA: TGCGCCAGCAGCTTGGATAGCGGAAACACAGATACGCAGTATTTT
clone size: NA; J gene: TRBJ2-6; V gene: TRBV12-3/TRBV12-4; D gene: NA; CDR3 protein: CASSEGSGANVRTF; CDR3 DNA: TGTGCCAGCTCCGAGGGCTCTGGGGCCAACGTCCGGACTTTC
clone size: NA; J gene: TRBJ2-2; V gene: TRBV7-2; D gene: NA; CDR3 protein: CASMGALNTGELFF; CDR3 DNA: TGTGCCAGCATGGGGGCATTAAACACCGGGGAGCTGTTTTTT
clone size: NA; J gene: TRBJ2-4; V gene: TRBV18; D gene: TRBD1; CDR3 protein: CASSPLGQGQNIQYF; CDR3 DNA: TGTGCCAGCTCTCCCCTGGGACAGGGTCAAAACATTCAGTACTTC
clone size: many; J gene: TRBJ1-6; V gene: TRBV28; D gene: NA; CDR3 protein: CASSFSNSPLHF; CDR3 DNA: TGTGCCAGCAGTTTCTCGAATTCACCCCTCCACTTT
clone size: NA; J gene: TRBJ2-1; V gene: TRBV6-5; D gene: TRBD1; CDR3 protein: CASSPRTGQGSEQFF; CDR3 DNA: TGTGCCAGCAGTCCCCGGACAGGCCAGGGCTCTGAGCAGTTCTTC
clone size: few; J gene: TRBJ2-7; V gene: TRBV27; D gene: NA; CDR3 protein: CASSFKGLPFYEQYF; CDR3 DNA: TGTGCCAGCAGTTTCAAAGGCCTGCCTTTTTACGAGCAGTACTTC
clone size: NA; J gene: TRBJ1-2; V gene: TRBV29-1; D gene: NA; CDR3 protein: CSVEIGKKEGVYGYTF; CDR3 DNA: TGCAGCGTTGAAATTGGGAAGAAAGAGGGGGTCTATGGCTACACCTTC
clone size: few; J gene: TRBJ1-2; V gene: TRBV6-2/TRBV6-3; D gene: TRBD1; CDR3 protein: CASRGFGTAYGYTF; CDR3 DNA: TGTGCCAGCAGAGGGTTCGGGACAGCATATGGCTACACCTTC